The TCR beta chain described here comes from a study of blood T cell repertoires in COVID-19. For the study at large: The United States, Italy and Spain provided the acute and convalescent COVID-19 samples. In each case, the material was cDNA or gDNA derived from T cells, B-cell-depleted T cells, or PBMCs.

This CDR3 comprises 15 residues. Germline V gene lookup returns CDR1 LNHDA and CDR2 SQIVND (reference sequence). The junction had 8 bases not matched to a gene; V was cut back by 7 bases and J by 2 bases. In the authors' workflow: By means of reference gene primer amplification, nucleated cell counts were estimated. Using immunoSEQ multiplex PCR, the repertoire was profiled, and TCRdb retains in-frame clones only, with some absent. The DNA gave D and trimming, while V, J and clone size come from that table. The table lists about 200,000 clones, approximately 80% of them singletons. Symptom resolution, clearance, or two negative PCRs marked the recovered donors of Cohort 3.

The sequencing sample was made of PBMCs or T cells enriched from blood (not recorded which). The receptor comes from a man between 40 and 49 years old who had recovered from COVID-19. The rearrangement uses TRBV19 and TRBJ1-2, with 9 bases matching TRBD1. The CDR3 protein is CASTGWDRENYGYTF. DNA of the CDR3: TGTGCCAGTACCGGATGGGACAGGGAGAACTATGGCTACACCTTC.